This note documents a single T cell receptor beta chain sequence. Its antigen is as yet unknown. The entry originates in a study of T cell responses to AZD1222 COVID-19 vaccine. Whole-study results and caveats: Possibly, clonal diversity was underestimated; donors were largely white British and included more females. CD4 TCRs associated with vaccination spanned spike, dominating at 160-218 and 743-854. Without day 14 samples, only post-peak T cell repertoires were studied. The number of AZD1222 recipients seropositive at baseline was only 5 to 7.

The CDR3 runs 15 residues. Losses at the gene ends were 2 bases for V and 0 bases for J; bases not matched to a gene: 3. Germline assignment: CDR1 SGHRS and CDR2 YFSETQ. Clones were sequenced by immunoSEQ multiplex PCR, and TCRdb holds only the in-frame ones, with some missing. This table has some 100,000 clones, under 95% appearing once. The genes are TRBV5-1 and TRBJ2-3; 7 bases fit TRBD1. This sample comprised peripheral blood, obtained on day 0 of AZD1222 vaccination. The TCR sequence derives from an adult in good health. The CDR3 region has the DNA TGCGCCAGCAGCTTTACAGGGGCTAGCACAGATACGCAGTATTTT. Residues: CASSFTGASTDTQYF.